A single sample is the source of the 5 T cell receptor beta chains below, sequenced in a study of Tregs in tolerant kidney transplant recipients. The data were produced by immunoSEQ multiplex PCR, yet TCRdb's version contains in-frame clones alone and is incomplete. The sample table sets out about 6,400 clones. Recipients received nonmyeloablative bone marrow transplants from related graft donors, with transient mixed chimerism. The material sequenced was CD8+ T cells from blood (PBMCs), taken 12 months after the transplant. These TCRs come from a human patient who received a combined kidney and bone marrow transplant. Some T cells here may be from the graft donor.

With regard to this clone: The CDR3 end falls 3 residues outside the read, so it is completed with the germline J gene. The chain is built from TRBV7-9 and TRBJ2-1; 9 bases are a match to TRBD2. Per germline, CDR1 SEHNR and CDR2 FQNEAQ (reference sequence). The CDR3 sequence is 15 residues long. With V trimmed by 3 bases and J by 8 bases, 8 bases remained unmatched. The CDR3 bases that were read are TGTGCCAGCAGCTTTAGCGGGAGCTCTGGCGATGAG. It is translated as CASSFSGSSGDE. The complete CDR3 protein is CASSFSGSSGDEQFF.

With respect to this clone: The read is 3 residues too short to cover the CDR3 end, so that end is filled in from the germline J gene. The genes are TRBV11-2 and TRBJ1-1; D may be TRBD1 (5 bases). There are 15 residues in the CDR3. V lost 1 base to trimming and J lost 1 base, with 10 bases between them. CDR1 is SGHAT, CDR2 FQNNGV, per germline. CDR3 protein: CASSLGGEPNTEAFF. The CDR3 bases that were read are TGTGCCAGCAGCTTAGGGGGGGAGCCGAACACTGAA.

As concerns this clone: Sequencing ends 3 residues short of the CDR3 end; the germline J gene provides the rest. This rearrangement joins TRBV28 to TRBJ1-1, with D possibly matching TRBD1 (6 bases). The V end was cut by 3 bases, the J end by 7 bases, with 12 bases between. CDR1 is MDHEN and CDR2 is SYDVKM in the germline V gene. The CDR3 runs 13 residues. The sequenced part of the CDR3 DNA is TGTGCCAGCAGTTTCATGGGGGCGGGTGAA. Translation gives CASSFMGAGE. The full CDR3 protein is CASSFMGAGEAFF.

As for this clone: With the read ending 3 residues before the CDR3 end, the germline J gene is used to fill in that end. This rearrangement joins TRBV20-1 to TRBJ2-6; perhaps TRBD1 as D (6 bases). With 3 bases removed from V and 2 bases from J, the gap between germline ends came to 14 bases. This CDR3 comprises 16 residues. In germline, CDR1 is DFQATT, CDR2 SNEGSKA (reference sequence). The sequenced part of the CDR3 DNA is TGCAGTGCTAGCGTCGGACCAGGGGCTGGGGCCAACGTC. The encoded protein is CSASVGPGAGANV. The complete CDR3 reads CSASVGPGAGANVLTF.

Details on this clone: The observed sequence ends 3 residues before the CDR3 terminus, with the missing tail filled in from the germline J gene. V gene TRBV3-1 (or the pseudogene TRBV3-2) combines with J gene TRBJ1-1; D gene ambiguous. The germline CDR1 and CDR2 sequences are LGHDT and YNNKEL (reference sequence). V lost 0 bases and J lost 3, with 14 bases in between. The CDR3 contains 16 residues. CDR3 sequence reads: CASSQDGEGLDTEAFF. The CDR3 bases that were read are TGTGCCAGCAGCCAAGACGGGGAGGGCTTGGACACTGAA.